This is a list of T cell receptor beta chains from one sample in a study of neoadjuvant anti-PD-1 for oral cavity cancer. Measured with immunoSEQ multiplex PCR; TCRdb has only the in-frame clones, and not every one. The sample records over 10,000 clones, over 55% being singletons. The material sequenced was PBMCs, taken after nivolumab (anti-PD-1) treatment. Every receptor here comes from a person between 35 and 79 years old with oral cavity squamous cell carcinoma. Both conserved end residues are part of each CDR3. The order of the fields is V gene, J gene, clone size, D gene, CDR3 DNA, CDR3 protein. The D gene is left open where the match is weak. Some rows have no size entry. The others give once, few or many, or a class for an expanded clone.

TRBV7-9	TRBJ1-1	.	.	TGTGCCAGCAGCTTCAATCTGCTCCAGAACACTGAAGCTTTCTTT	CASSFNLLQNTEAFF
TRBV5-1	TRBJ2-1	.	.	TGCGCCAGCAGGCCGACCGAAAACTCCTACAATGAGCAGTTCTTC	CASRPTENSYNEQFF
TRBV6-1	TRBJ2-7	.	.	TGTGCCAGCAGTGATAGGGCCCCCTACGAGCAGTACTTC	CASSDRAPYEQYF
TRBV9	TRBJ1-2	.	.	TGTGCCAGCAGCGTAGCTGGGGGCCCCGCGAGCGGCTATGGCTACACCTTC	CASSVAGGPASGYGYTF
TRBV27	TRBJ1-1	few	.	TGTGCCAGCAGCCCGGGTCGGGGAACTGAAGCTTTCTTT	CASSPGRGTEAFF
TRBV19	TRBJ2-3	.	TRBD1	TGTGCCAGTAACGACAGGGAAACAGATACGCAGTATTTT	CASNDRETDTQYF
TRBV11-2	TRBJ1-6	few	.	TGTGCCAGCAGCATCCTCCCAGGGGATTCACCCCTCCACTTT	CASSILPGDSPLHF
TRBV11-3	TRBJ2-3	few	.	TGTGCCAGCACCCAGGACCGAGACACAGATACGCAGTATTTT	CASTQDRDTDTQYF
TRBV30	TRBJ2-2	.	TRBD2	TGTGCCTGGAGGCTGCTAGCGGGAACCGGGGAGCTGTTTTTT	CAWRLLAGTGELFF
TRBV30	TRBJ2-2	.	.	TGTGCCTGGAGTTCCTCCTCTATGACCACCGGGGAGCTGTTTTTT	CAWSSSSMTTGELFF
TRBV5-1	TRBJ2-5	.	.	TGCGCCATCTACTCACAGCTCAAGGGGGAGACCCAGTACTTC	CAIYSQLKGETQYF
TRBV6-1	TRBJ2-5	.	TRBD2	TGTGCCAGCAGTGACCAGTTGGGGAGGGGTAGAGAGACCCAGTACTTC	CASSDQLGRGRETQYF
TRBV7-3	TRBJ2-4	.	.	TGTGCCAGCAGCCGAGGGAGTAGGGACATTCAGTACTTC	CASSRGSRDIQYF
TRBV10-1	TRBJ2-7	.	TRBD2	TGCGCCAGCAGTGGAACTAGCGGGAGGGCCTTACGCCCGCAGTACTTC	CASSGTSGRALRPQYF
TRBV5-4	TRBJ1-1	.	.	TGTGCCAGCAGGCTGACCGGGCCGCCCTCTGAAGCTTTCTTT	CASRLTGPPSEAFF
TRBV14	TRBJ1-1	.	TRBD1	TGTGCCAGCAGCCTCGTGGGGCAGGGGGCGGGGGGCACTGAAGCTTTCTTT	CASSLVGQGAGGTEAFF
TRBV11-3	TRBJ2-1	few	TRBD2	TGTGCCAGCAGCCGGACTAGCGGCCACAATGAGCAGTTCTTC	CASSRTSGHNEQFF
TRBV5-1	TRBJ2-5	.	TRBD1	TGCGCCAGCAGCCCCACGGGACAGGGGGCAGGAGAGACCCAGTACTTC	CASSPTGQGAGETQYF
TRBV9	TRBJ2-7	.	.	TGTGCCAGCAGCGCCCTCGTGGGTCTGGGGGAGCAGTACTTC	CASSALVGLGEQYF
TRBV7-9	TRBJ1-2	once	TRBD1	TGTGCCAGCAGCCAAGGGACAGTCTATGGCTACACCTTC	CASSQGTVYGYTF
TRBV2	TRBJ1-1	.	.	TGTGCCAGCAGTGTTGACACACTCAACACTGAAGCTTTCTTT	CASSVDTLNTEAFF
TRBV13	TRBJ1-2	.	.	TGTGCCAGCAGCCCCCGTTGGGGGGTACATTCCTATGGCTACACCTTC	CASSPRWGVHSYGYTF
TRBV30	TRBJ1-2	once	.	TGTGCCTGGCGACTTAACAGGAATAGCTACACCTTC	CAWRLNRNSYTF
TRBV2	TRBJ2-7	few	TRBD1	TGTGCCAGCAGTGTGGACAGGGATTACTTC	CASSVDRDYF
TRBV18	TRBJ1-5	.	.	TGTGCCAGCTCACCTGGATATAGCAATCAGCCCCAGCATTTT	CASSPGYSNQPQHF
TRBV2	TRBJ2-3	.	.	TGTGCCAGCAGTGCTCGGGGGAGTGGAGATACGCAGTATTTT	CASSARGSGDTQYF
TRBV7-9	TRBJ2-1	.	.	TGTGCCAGCAGCTTACTGTGGCGGGAGAGGGGGGAGCAGTTCTTC	CASSLLWRERGEQFF
TRBV6-1	TRBJ2-7	.	.	TGTGCCAGCAGGGGTCAAAGCTCCTACGAGCAGTACTTC	CASRGQSSYEQYF
TRBV6-1	TRBJ1-1	.	.	TGTGCCAGCAGTGAAGAGACAGGCATGGCAAACACTGAAGCTTTCTTT	CASSEETGMANTEAFF
TRBV7-3	TRBJ2-1	.	.	TGTGCCAGCAGCGGGGGGACACACAATGAGCAGTTCTTC	CASSGGTHNEQFF
TRBV9	TRBJ2-3	.	.	TGTGCCAGCAGCGGGACAGAAATTACCTACTCCAATACGCAGTATTTT	CASSGTEITYSNTQYF
TRBV4-1	TRBJ2-2	.	TRBD1	TGCGCCAGCAGCCAATCGCCGGGACAGGGGGTCCCCGGGGAGCTGTTTTTT	CASSQSPGQGVPGELFF
TRBV2	TRBJ2-7	.	.	TGTGCCAGCAGTTCGGCAGGGGCCCCCTCCTACGAGCAGTACTTC	CASSSAGAPSYEQYF
TRBV7-6	TRBJ2-5	.	.	TGTGCCAGCAGCTCTTTACAGAAAGAGACCCAGTACTTC	CASSSLQKETQYF
TRBV19	TRBJ2-3	.	.	TGTGCCAGTAGTACGTACACGGCAGATACGCAGTATTTT	CASSTYTADTQYF
TRBV2	TRBJ1-5	.	.	TGTGCCAGCAAGCCGGACAGAAATCAGCCCCAGCATTTT	CASKPDRNQPQHF
TRBV29-1	TRBJ2-3	.	.	TGCAGCGTTGACGGCGGGGCGACCACAGATACGCAGTATTTT	CSVDGGATTDTQYF
TRBV5-1	TRBJ2-1	.	TRBD2	TGCGCCACGGGAGGGGGAGACCTTTACAATGAGCAGTTCTTC	CATGGGDLYNEQFF
TRBV7-9	TRBJ1-1	.	.	TGTGCCAGCAGCTTATATTCGGGCGGTTTGAACACTGAAGCTTTCTTT	CASSLYSGGLNTEAFF
TRBV6-5	TRBJ1-1	.	.	TGTGCCAGCAGTCGACAGGTCATGAACACTGAAGCTTTCTTT	CASSRQVMNTEAFF
TRBV11-3	TRBJ2-1	.	.	TGTGCCAGCAGCTCACGACCCAATGAGCAGTTCTTC	CASSSRPNEQFF
TRBV6-5	TRBJ1-1	.	.	TGTGCCAGCAGTTACTCGACGGGTAAGAACACTGAAGCTTTCTTT	CASSYSTGKNTEAFF
TRBV25-1	TRBJ2-2	.	.	TGTGCCAGTGGGGGCGTTGGGGAGCTGTTTTTT	CASGGVGELFF
TRBV6-6	TRBJ2-3	.	.	TGTGCCAGCAGTTACCCCGGGACACTGAGCACAGATACGCAGTATTTT	CASSYPGTLSTDTQYF
TRBV14	TRBJ1-2	.	.	TGTGCCAGCAGCCAAGATGTTTACGGGGACACTTTTCCGGTACCCTATGGCTACACCTTC	CASSQDVYGDTFPVPYGYTF
TRBV14	TRBJ1-1	few	.	TGTGCCAGCAGCCCTTGGGGACGGAGCACTGAAGCTTTCTTT	CASSPWGRSTEAFF
TRBV5-8	TRBJ2-6	.	.	TGTGCCAGCAGCTTTAGCATTGGGGCCAACGTCCTGACTTTC	CASSFSIGANVLTF
TRBV9	TRBJ2-7	few	.	TGTGCCAGCAGCGTAAGCGTATCCTACGAGCAGTACTTC	CASSVSVSYEQYF
TRBV5-6	TRBJ2-1	.	.	TGTGCCAGCAGCTTTAGTACAGGTGAGCAGTTCTTC	CASSFSTGEQFF
TRBV30	TRBJ1-2	.	.	TGTGCCTGGAGTGTATGGGAGCAGGGTAACTATGGCTACACCTTC	CAWSVWEQGNYGYTF
TRBV5-1	TRBJ2-2	.	.	TGCGCCAGCAGCTGGTTAACAACAGACCCTCACCCGGCCGGGGAGCTGTTTTTT	CASSWLTTDPHPAGELFF
TRBV4-1	TRBJ1-3	few	.	TGCGCCAGCAGCCAAGGGCTGAGGGACGACACCATATATTTT	CASSQGLRDDTIYF
TRBV2	TRBJ2-1	.	.	TGTGCCAGCAGTGAGTCATTTTTAGCGGCCAATGAGCAGTTCTTC	CASSESFLAANEQFF